The TCR beta chain under discussion was sequenced for a study of OX40 agonist ivuxolimab in advanced cancers. Study-level findings and limits: In CD8+ T cells, expanded clones were on average more numerous than in CD4+.

Sequencing was performed with immunoSEQ multiplex PCR; in TCRdb, only in-frame clones are kept and a portion is missing. Seen here are 80,000 to 130,000 clones, 90% observed once, and the top ten hold about 0.31%. With respect to this clone: Its antigen is unknown.

The sequence was obtained from an adult with an advanced solid tumor such as melanoma, head and neck, liver or kidney cancer. Sample: CD4+ or CD8+ T cells sorted from blood, taken in a trial of the OX40 agonist ivuxolimab.

The CDR3 coding sequence is TGTGCCAGCAGCGTAGGGGCGGGGTCCCGGGACTACTACACAGATACGCAGTATTTT. It translates to CASSVGAGSRDYYTDTQYF. The chain links TRBV9 to TRBJ2-3; 7 bases line up with TRBD2. The germline CDR1 and CDR2 sequences are SGDLS and YYNGEE. J lost 2 bases, V lost 0 bases, and 15 bases had no gene match. CDR3 size: 19 residues.